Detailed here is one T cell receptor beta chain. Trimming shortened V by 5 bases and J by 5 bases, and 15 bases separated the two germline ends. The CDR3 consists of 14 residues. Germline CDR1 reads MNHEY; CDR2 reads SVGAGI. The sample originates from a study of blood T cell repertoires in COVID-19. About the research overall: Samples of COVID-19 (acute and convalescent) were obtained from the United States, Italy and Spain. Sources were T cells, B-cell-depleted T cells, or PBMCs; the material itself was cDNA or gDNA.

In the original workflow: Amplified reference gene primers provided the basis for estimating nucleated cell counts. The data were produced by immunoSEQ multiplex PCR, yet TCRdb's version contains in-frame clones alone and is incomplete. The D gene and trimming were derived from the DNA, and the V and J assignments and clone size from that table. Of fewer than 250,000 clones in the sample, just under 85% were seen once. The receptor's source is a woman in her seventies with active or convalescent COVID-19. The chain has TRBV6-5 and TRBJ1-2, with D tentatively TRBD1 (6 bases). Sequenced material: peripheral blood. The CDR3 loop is CASSPGAGVYGYTF. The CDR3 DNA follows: TGTGCCAGCAGTCCCGGTGCAGGGGTGTATGGCTACACCTTC.